This passage covers 31 T cell receptor beta chains from one sample sequenced in a study of blood T cell repertoires in COVID-19. Clones were read by immunoSEQ multiplex PCR, and TCRdb kept only the in-frame ones, dropping some. The sample lists 130,000 to 150,000 clones; 88% were seen once. Sequencing was carried out using peripheral blood. The origin of the receptors is a human donor in a cohort sampled during active COVID-19.

The rearrangement joins TRBV20-1 to TRBJ2-7; D is unclear. CDR3 length: 12 amino acids. The germline V gene has CDR1 DFQATT and CDR2 SNEGSKA (reference sequence). V lost 3 bases and J 2 bases, leaving 8 bases between the germline ends. The CDR3 DNA sequence: TGCAGTGCTAGTAGGCAGGCCTACGAGCAGTACTTC. Its translation is CSASRQAYEQYF.

The V and J genes are TRBV9 and TRBJ2-2, with a weak D call TRBD1 (6 bases). CDR3 length: 16 amino acids. CDR1 SGDLS and CDR2 YYNGEE come from the germline V gene. Trimming removed 1 base at V and 1 base at J, with 11 bases between. The CDR3, as DNA: TGTGCCAGCAGCGTACGACAGGACCTGAACACCGGGGAGCTGTTTTTT. The encoded protein is CASSVRQDLNTGELFF.

This clone was picked up a small number of times. This chain connects TRBV12-2 to TRBJ2-7; TRBD1, the table's D call, was not compared with the DNA. TRBV12-2 is reported as a pseudogene. This CDR3 contains 16 residues. The CDR3 reads CASRPEDRQGVYEQYF. CDR3 DNA sequence: TGTGCAAGTCGCCCCGAGGACCGACAGGGAGTCTACGAGCAGTACTTC.

The chain links TRBV19 to TRBJ2-4; D gene unclear. CDR1 and CDR2 (germline): LNHDA, SQIVND (reference sequence). V was pared by 6 bases and J by 12 bases, with 12 bases between. CDR3 size: 11 residues. Here the CDR3 DNA reads TGTGCCAGTAGCTCCGAGGCCGCTCAGTACTTC. Protein sequence: CASSSEAAQYF.

In the case of this clone: At one end, the junction sequence differs from germline, possibly due to a read error. The CDR3 DNA sequence: TGTGCAAGTACGGCGGCAGGGGACAACACTGAAGCTTTCTTT. Its protein is CASTAAGDNTEAFF. This sequence joins TRBV19 and TRBJ1-1; weak D call: TRBD1 (6 bases). This CDR3 has 14 amino acids. The germline V gene encodes CDR1 LNHDA and CDR2 SQIVND (reference sequence).

This chain uses TRBV18 with TRBJ2-7; D is perhaps TRBD1 (5 bases). Trimming pared 0 bases from V and 4 bases from J, leaving 13 bases between. Germline V gives CDR1 KGHSH, CDR2 LQKENI. The CDR3 has 15 residues. This CDR3 reads CASSPPIGRGYEQYF. CDR3 nucleotide sequence: TGTGCCAGCTCACCACCGATTGGAAGGGGATACGAGCAGTACTTC.

The chain links TRBV3-1 (or the pseudogene TRBV3-2) to TRBJ1-1, with TRBD1 identical over 7 bases. CDR3 size: 15 residues. Germline V gene data show CDR1 as LGHDT and CDR2 as YNNKEL (reference sequence). The V and J ends lost 5 bases and 1 base, in that order; junction bases with no gene match: 7. The CDR3 region is CASSATGQANTEAFF. The CDR3 DNA follows: TGTGCCAGCAGCGCTACCGGACAGGCGAACACTGAAGCTTTCTTT.

The rearrangement uses TRBV7-2 and TRBJ2-1, with TRBD1 as a possible D gene (5 bases). The V and J ends lost 9 bases and 0 bases respectively, with 12 bases between them. CDR3 size: 14 residues. Germline loops: CDR1 SGHTA, CDR2 FQGNSA. The CDR3, as DNA: TGTGCCAGTGGCCAGGGTAGCTCCTACAATGAGCAGTTCTTC. It encodes CASGQGSSYNEQFF. The whole variable domain, filled in from reference TRBV7-2 and TRBJ2-1, reads GAGVSQSPSNKVTEKGKDVELRCDPISGHTALYWYRQSLGQGLEFLIYFQGNSAPDKSGLPSDRFSAERTGGSVSTLTIQRTQQEDSAVYLCASGQGSSYNEQFFGPGTRLTVL.

V and J are TRBV6-5 and TRBJ2-3; 7 bases agree with TRBD1. This CDR3 comprises 15 residues. Germline V gives CDR1 MNHEY, CDR2 SVGAGI. J lost 2 bases, V lost 6 bases, and 8 bases had no gene match. The CDR3 DNA is TGTGCCAGCAGCACCGGGACAGCAGACACAGATACGCAGTATTTT. Protein: CASSTGTADTDTQYF.

The rearrangement links TRBV19 to TRBJ1-5; D is possibly TRBD1 (5 bases). Trimming stripped 0 bases from V and 7 bases from J, with 16 bases between. The CDR3 covers 16 residues. Germline V gene sequence: CDR1 LNHDA, CDR2 SQIVND (reference sequence). The CDR3: CASSIDPGRWEQPQHF. The CDR3 region has the DNA TGTGCCAGTAGTATAGATCCAGGGAGGTGGGAACAGCCCCAGCATTTT.

The rearrangement joins TRBV10-1 to TRBJ2-3; D possibly corresponds to TRBD2 (6 bases). V was clipped by 9 bases and J by 9 bases, with 16 bases between them. This CDR3 is 12 amino acids long. Germline assignment: CDR1 WNHNN and CDR2 SYGVQD (reference sequence). This CDR3 is CARTRRGPTQYF. The CDR3 DNA reads as TGCGCCAGGACCCGGCGGGGTCCGACGCAGTATTTT.

The CDR3 region is CASSLQPSGSTGELFF. The CDR3 DNA sequence: TGTGCCAGCAGCTTACAGCCTAGCGGGAGCACCGGGGAGCTGTTTTTT. J is TRBJ2-2 and V is TRBV7-3, with TRBD2 identical over 10 bases. This CDR3 has 16 amino acids. The germline gives CDR1 SGHTA, CDR2 FQGTGA. Trimming removed 2 bases from V and 4 bases from J; junction bases left unmatched: 4.

The chain uses TRBV24-1 and TRBJ2-7, with 11 bases that match TRBD1. From germline, CDR1 is KGHDR and CDR2 SFDVKD. The length of the CDR3 is 15 residues. Trimming removed 5 bases from V and 3 bases from J; junction bases left unmatched: 5. The CDR3, as DNA: TGTGCCACCAGTGCTACCGGGACAGGGGGCTACGAGCAGTACTTC. Translation: CATSATGTGGYEQYF.

The chain recombines TRBV7-2 with TRBJ2-3, with 10 bases lining up with TRBD2. After removal of 4 bases from V and 0 bases from J, the junction contained 4 bases not matched to a gene. Germline V gene sequence: CDR1 SGHTA, CDR2 FQGNSA. The CDR3 is 16 amino acids. This CDR3 is CASSSGLASSTDTQYF. The CDR3 DNA sequence: TGTGCCAGCAGCTCGGGACTAGCGAGTAGCACAGATACGCAGTATTTT. Full variable domain (missing parts from reference TRBV7-2 and TRBJ2-3): GAGVSQSPSNKVTEKGKDVELRCDPISGHTALYWYRQSLGQGLEFLIYFQGNSAPDKSGLPSDRFSAERTGGSVSTLTIQRTQQEDSAVYLCASSSGLASSTDTQYFGPGTRLTVL.

V usage is TRBV6-5 and J usage is TRBJ1-1; no firm D call. Germline V gene data show CDR1 as MNHEY and CDR2 as SVGAGI. The CDR3 extends over 11 amino acids. V dropped 6 bases and J dropped 7 bases, with 9 bases sitting between them. The CDR3 reads CASRFRNEAFF. CDR3 nucleotide sequence: TGTGCCAGCAGATTCCGTAATGAAGCTTTCTTT.

The DNA for the CDR3 is TGTGCCAGCAGCCGGCGCACAGGGGGCGGGGGCTACGAGCAGTACTTC. This gives the protein CASSRRTGGGGYEQYF. V and J are TRBV3-1 (or the pseudogene TRBV3-2) and TRBJ2-7; 9 bases line up with TRBD1. CDR1 and CDR2 from the germline V gene are LGHDT and YNNKEL (reference sequence). V shed 4 bases, J shed 3 bases, and the junction held 10 bases outside the gene matches. The CDR3 covers 16 residues.

The chain joins TRBV19 to TRBJ1-6; D is unresolved. The CDR3 length is 13 residues. The V gene lost 5 bases and the J gene lost 8 bases, with 10 bases spanning the gap. Germline CDR1 LNHDA, CDR2 SQIVND (reference sequence). CDR3 DNA sequence: TGTGCCAGTAGTGCGGCCGGGTATTCACCCCTCCACTTT. Residues: CASSAAGYSPLHF.

In its sample, this clone was seen once. V usage is TRBV7-9 and J usage is TRBJ2-2; D might be TRBD2 (6 bases). Deletions cut 0 bases from V and 3 bases from J, with 14 bases between. Germline-derived CDR1 and CDR2 are SEHNR and FQNEAQ (reference sequence). The CDR3 extends over 17 amino acids. CDR3 sequence reads: CASSLAAGLDYTGELFF. Here the CDR3 DNA reads TGTGCCAGCAGCTTAGCGGCGGGGCTAGACTACACCGGGGAGCTGTTTTTT.

V gene TRBV5-6 combines with J gene TRBJ1-3, with TRBD1 identical over 8 bases. Germline V gene data show CDR1 as SGHDT and CDR2 as YYEEEE. CDR3 length equals 13 residues. V shed 4 bases and J 9 bases; nucleotides not matched to a gene: 6. CDR3 in DNA: TGTGCCAGCAGCCCGGACAGGGTTGGCACCATATATTTT. It codes for CASSPDRVGTIYF.

The rearrangement uses TRBV4-3 and TRBJ2-7, with a tentative D call TRBD1 (6 bases). Per the germline V gene, CDR1 is LGHNA and CDR2 is YSLEER. The CDR3 spans 15 residues. V was cut by 0 bases and J by 0 bases, with 9 bases left in between. The CDR3 loop is CASSQDGTYSYEQYF. CDR3 sequence (DNA): TGCGCCAGCAGCCAAGACGGGACATACTCCTACGAGCAGTACTTC.

The sample holds one count of this clone. This chain connects TRBV27 to TRBJ2-7; the match to TRBD2 covers 9 bases. The germline V gene encodes CDR1 MNHEY and CDR2 SMNVEV (reference sequence). CDR3 size: 15 residues. V dropped 2 bases and J dropped 2; count of bases not matched to a gene: 4. DNA of the CDR3: TGTGCCAGCAGTTTAGCGGGAGGGCTTACCTACGAGCAGTACTTC. This codes for CASSLAGGLTYEQYF.

The chain couples TRBV7-3 to TRBJ2-1; no firm D call. Trimming took off 0 bases at V and 4 bases at J, with 7 bases between the two ends. Germline CDR1 and CDR2: SGHTA and FQGTGA. The CDR3 spans 14 residues. The CDR3 bases are TGTGCCAGCAGCTTAACCGACTCATACAATGAGCAGTTCTTC. Translated: CASSLTDSYNEQFF.

This chain joins TRBV28 and TRBJ1-5, with no clear D. V lost 2 bases, J lost 4 bases, and 12 bases lay in between. The CDR3 loop spans 15 amino acids. Germline V lookup: CDR1 MDHEN, CDR2 SYDVKM. CDR3 loop: CASSLLSGINQPQHF. The CDR3 DNA reads as TGTGCCAGCAGTTTACTCTCGGGAATTAATCAGCCCCAGCATTTT.

The J gene is TRBJ2-7, the V gene TRBV28; D remains unclear. The CDR3 extends over 12 amino acids. Germline values: CDR1 MDHEN, CDR2 SYDVKM. The V end lost 7 bases, the J end lost 0 bases, and 7 bases lay between the germline ends. In nucleotides, the CDR3 is TGTGCCAGCATCTCAGGCTCCTACGAGCAGTACTTC. This codes for CASISGSYEQYF.

The V gene is TRBV28, the J gene TRBJ2-7, with D possibly TRBD1 on 6 matching bases. CDR3 length equals 14 residues. Germline CDR1 MDHEN, CDR2 SYDVKM. Trimming pared 10 bases from V and 6 bases from J, leaving 22 bases between. DNA of the CDR3: TGTGCCATCCGAATACAGGGCAGTGAGGGCGAGCAGTACTTC. Protein product: CAIRIQGSEGEQYF.

The chain uses TRBV7-3 and TRBJ2-1, with 11 bases fitting TRBD2. The V gene's germline CDR1 is SGHTA and CDR2 FQGTGA. The V segment lost 6 bases and the J segment 7 bases; nucleotides outside the gene matches: 8. The CDR3 runs to 15 residues. CDR3 loop: CASRLAGGPGNEQFF. CDR3 nucleotide sequence: TGTGCCAGCAGGTTAGCGGGAGGGCCAGGGAATGAGCAGTTCTTC.

As DNA, the CDR3 is TGTGCCAGCTCACCGTCAACAGGGAACACTGAAGCTTTCTTT. Amino acid sequence: CASSPSTGNTEAFF. The chain couples TRBV18 to TRBJ1-1, with a tentative D call TRBD1 (5 bases). CDR3 length equals 14 residues. The V end was cut by 3 bases, the J end by 1 base, with 9 bases between. Germline V CDR1 and CDR2: KGHSH, LQKENI.

The chain carries TRBV9 and TRBJ2-6; perhaps TRBD1 as D (6 bases). Germline lookup yields CDR1 SGDLS and CDR2 YYNGEE. V was cut by 4 bases and J by 1 base, with 12 bases left in between. The length of the CDR3 is 16 residues. The DNA for the CDR3 is TGTGCCAGCAGCCCAACTCAGGGGTCTGGGGCCAACGTCCTGACTTTC. It codes for CASSPTQGSGANVLTF.

The J gene is TRBJ2-2, the V gene TRBV9, with 7 bases identical to TRBD2. The V segment lost 7 bases and the J segment 0 bases; nucleotides outside the gene matches: 6. This CDR3 is 15 amino acids long. CDR1 SGDLS and CDR2 YYNGEE come from the germline V gene. The CDR3 is CASGGERTNTGELFF. In DNA, the CDR3 is TGTGCCAGCGGGGGGGAGCGGACGAACACCGGGGAGCTGTTTTTT.

This clone showed up just a few times. Here the CDR3 reads CASSQVTSLDTIYF. CDR3 bases: TGCGCCAGCAGCCAAGTAACATCCCTCGACACCATATATTTT. The rearrangement uses TRBV4-1 and TRBJ1-3; D is unclear. This CDR3 comprises 14 residues. In germline, CDR1 is MGHRA, CDR2 YSYEKL. The V end was cut by 1 base, the J end by 8 bases, with 12 bases between.

The CDR3 DNA reads TGTGCCAGCAGCCCCGGGACAGGGGTATTCAGTGCAACAGATACGCAGTATTTT. The encoded protein is CASSPGTGVFSATDTQYF. This chain uses TRBV5-5 with TRBJ2-3; 10 positions agree with TRBD1. V shed 4 bases, J shed 3 bases, and the junction held 14 bases outside the gene matches. Germline CDR1 is SGHKS and CDR2 is YYEKEE (reference sequence). This CDR3 contains 18 residues.